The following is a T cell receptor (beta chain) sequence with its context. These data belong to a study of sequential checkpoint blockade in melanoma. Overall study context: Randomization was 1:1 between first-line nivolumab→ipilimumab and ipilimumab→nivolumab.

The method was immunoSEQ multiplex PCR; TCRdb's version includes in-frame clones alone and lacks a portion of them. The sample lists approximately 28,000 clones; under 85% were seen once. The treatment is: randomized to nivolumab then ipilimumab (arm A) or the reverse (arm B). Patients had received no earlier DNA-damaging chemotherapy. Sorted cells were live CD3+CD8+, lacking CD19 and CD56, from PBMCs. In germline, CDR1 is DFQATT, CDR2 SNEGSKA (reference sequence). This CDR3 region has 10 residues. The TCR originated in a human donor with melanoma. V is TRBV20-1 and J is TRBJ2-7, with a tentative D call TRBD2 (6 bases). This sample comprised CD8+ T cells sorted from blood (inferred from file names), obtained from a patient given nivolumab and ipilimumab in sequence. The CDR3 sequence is CGGSLHEQYF. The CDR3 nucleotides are TGCGGGGGGTCCCTTCACGAGCAGTACTTC.